Below, 18 T cell receptor beta chains from the same sample are listed, as sequenced in a study of blood T cell repertoires in COVID-19. Clones were sequenced by immunoSEQ multiplex PCR, and TCRdb holds only the in-frame ones, with some missing. The top ten clones hold roughly 7.3% of a sample with tens of thousands of clones, around 73% of them seen once. The sample consisted of peripheral blood. These receptors were collected from an older woman with acute or convalescent COVID-19.

This sequence joins TRBV11-3 and TRBJ1-1; TRBD1 might be the D (6 bases). V was shortened by 5 bases and J by 1 base, with 11 bases between the two germline ends. This CDR3 is 14 amino acids long. Germline values: CDR1 SGHNT, CDR2 YENEEA. CDR3 amino acids: CASSTGTANTEAFF. Here the CDR3 DNA reads TGTGCCAGCAGCACAGGGACGGCGAACACTGAAGCTTTCTTT. The full variable domain, its missing parts supplied by reference TRBV11-3 and TRBJ1-1, is EAGVVQSPRYKIIEKKQPVAFWCNPISGHNTLYWYLQNLGQGPELLIRYENEEAVDDSQLPKDRFSAERLKGVDSTLKIQPAELGDSAVYLCASSTGTANTEAFFGQGTRLTVV.

This clone has just a few counts. The genes are TRBV7-9 and TRBJ2-3; D possibly corresponds to TRBD2 (5 bases). Trimming cost V 5 bases and J 1 base, with 16 bases left between them. The CDR3 contains 16 residues. Germline-derived CDR1 and CDR2 are SEHNR and FQNEAQ (reference sequence). The CDR3 DNA reads as TGTGCCAGCAGCGTTACTCGGGGAGAAGGCACAGATACGCAGTATTTT. It translates to CASSVTRGEGTDTQYF. Looking up the rest from reference TRBV7-9 and TRBJ2-3 gives the full variable domain: DTGVSQNPRHKITKRGQNVTFRCDPISEHNRLYWYRQTLGQGPEFLTYFQNEAQLEKSRLLSDRFSAERPKGSFSTLEIQRTEQGDSAMYLCASSVTRGEGTDTQYFGPGTRLTVL.

The chain combines TRBV10-1 with TRBJ1-5, with 10 bases aligning to TRBD1. CDR3 length equals 17 residues. Unmatched junction bases numbered 16, after V lost 7 bases and J lost 7 bases. Germline V CDR1 and CDR2: WNHNN, SYGVQD (reference sequence). CDR3 sequence: CASTGLSNRTGGQPQHF. The CDR3 coding sequence is TGCGCCAGCACGGGTTTGAGTAATCGGACAGGGGGGCAGCCCCAGCATTTT.

The chain has TRBV2 and TRBJ1-6, with TRBD1 identical over 7 bases. CDR3 size: 15 residues. Trimming removed 6 bases from V and 6 bases from J; junction bases left unmatched: 8. Germline V gene data show CDR1 as SNHLY and CDR2 as FYNNEI. The CDR3 DNA sequence: TGTGCCAGCAGACCCCAGGGGGTTCTTAATTCACCCCTCCACTTT. As protein: CASRPQGVLNSPLHF.

This clone came up a few times. The V gene is TRBV19, the J gene TRBJ1-1; 7 bases agree with TRBD1. Looked up from germline, CDR1 is LNHDA and CDR2 is SQIVND (reference sequence). V trimming: 9 bases; J trimming: 3 bases; junction bases outside the gene matches: 13. This CDR3 is 15 amino acids long. CDR3 DNA sequence: TGTGCCAGCCTCCTGTCCGGGACAGTCGACACTGAAGCTTTCTTT. This encodes CASLLSGTVDTEAFF.

The chain couples TRBV6-2 or TRBV6-3 to TRBJ1-5; 8 nucleotides match TRBD1. Germline V gene lookup returns CDR1 MNHEY and CDR2 SVGEGT. V gave up 5 bases and J gave up 1 base; unmatched junction bases: 7. CDR3 size: 16 residues. This CDR3 is CASSARGQGSNQPQHF. In DNA form, the CDR3 reads TGTGCCAGCAGTGCCAGGGGGCAGGGGAGCAATCAGCCCCAGCATTTT.

In its sample, this clone was seen a few times. This sequence joins TRBV5-1 and TRBJ1-5; 10 nucleotides align to TRBD1. V lost 4 bases and J lost 5; bases outside the gene matches: 3. Germline V gene sequence: CDR1 SGHRS, CDR2 YFSETQ. There are 14 residues in the CDR3. This CDR3 is CASSAGTGDQPQHF. Written as DNA, the CDR3 is TGCGCCAGCAGCGCTGGGACAGGGGATCAGCCCCAGCATTTT. Together with reference TRBV5-1 and TRBJ1-5, the CDR3 gives the full variable domain: KAGVTQTPRYLIKTRGQQVTLSCSPISGHRSVSWYQQTPGQGLQFLFEYFSETQRNKGNFPGRFSGRQFSNSRSEMNVSTLELGDSALYLCASSAGTGDQPQHFGDGTRLSIL.

The V and J genes are TRBV30 and TRBJ2-7, with 7 bases aligning to TRBD1. Trimming cost V 5 bases and J 3 bases; bases outside gene matches: 10. Per germline, CDR1 GTSNPN and CDR2 SVGIG (reference sequence). The CDR3 runs 14 residues. CDR3 nucleotides: TGTGCCTGGCAAGGGACAGCCGCAGTCTACGAGCAGTACTTC. Protein sequence: CAWQGTAAVYEQYF. Full variable domain (rest looked up from reference TRBV30 and TRBJ2-7): SQTIHQWPATLVQPVGSPLSLECTVEGTSNPNLYWYRQAAGRGLQLLFYSVGIGQISSEVPQNLSASRPQDRQFILSSKKLLLSDSGFYLCAWQGTAAVYEQYFGPGTRLTVT.

Only one count was recorded for this clone. The rearrangement uses TRBV7-2 and TRBJ1-6; D is undetermined. In germline, CDR1 is SGHTA, CDR2 FQGNSA. This CDR3 spans 14 amino acids. Trimming took 5 bases from V and 7 from J, leaving 12 bases between them. CDR3 residues: CASSHIPQNSPLHF. In DNA, the CDR3 is TGTGCCAGCAGCCATATTCCACAGAATTCACCCCTCCACTTT. Together with reference TRBV7-2 and TRBJ1-6, the CDR3 gives the full variable domain: GAGVSQSPSNKVTEKGKDVELRCDPISGHTALYWYRQSLGQGLEFLIYFQGNSAPDKSGLPSDRFSAERTGGSVSTLTIQRTQQEDSAVYLCASSHIPQNSPLHFGNGTRLTVT.

The chain employs TRBV6-5 and TRBJ2-1; 8 bases match TRBD1. CDR3 length equals 15 residues. Per germline, CDR1 MNHEY and CDR2 SVGAGI. V dropped 7 bases and J dropped 8; count of bases not matched to a gene: 13. This CDR3 is CASNTPSRGQDEQFF. The DNA of the CDR3 is TGTGCCAGCAATACCCCAAGCAGGGGGCAGGATGAGCAGTTCTTC.

J is TRBJ1-1 and V is TRBV9, with D hard to call. The CDR3 totals 13 residues. Trimming took 1 base from V and 3 from J, leaving 7 bases between them. Germline V gene data show CDR1 as SGDLS and CDR2 as YYNGEE. The CDR3 DNA follows: TGTGCCAGCAGCGTACGCCGGGACACTGAAGCTTTCTTT. Amino acids: CASSVRRDTEAFF.

The V and J genes are TRBV11-2 and TRBJ1-1, with 8 bases fitting TRBD1. CDR1 and CDR2 from the germline V gene are SGHAT and FQNNGV. V was clipped by 5 bases and J by 5 bases; unmatched bases: 13. The CDR3 contains 16 residues. CDR3 in amino acids: CASSGRYRGDGTEAFF. CDR3 bases: TGTGCCAGCAGCGGAAGATACAGGGGGGACGGGACTGAAGCTTTCTTT.

This clone was counted once. This chain uses TRBV11-2 with TRBJ2-7; a weak D match, TRBD2 (5 bases). Germline V gives CDR1 SGHAT, CDR2 FQNNGV. The V and J ends lost 5 bases and 0 bases respectively, with 14 bases between them. This CDR3 is built from 15 residues. The chain's CDR3 is CASSQGLDSSYEQYF. CDR3 in DNA: TGTGCCAGCAGCCAAGGACTCGATAGCTCCTACGAGCAGTACTTC.

V is TRBV10-1 and J is TRBJ2-1; TRBD2 matches 9 bases. The V gene end was trimmed by 0 bases and the J gene end by 7 bases; junction bases not matched to a gene: 7. Germline V gene lookup returns CDR1 WNHNN and CDR2 SYGVQD (reference sequence). This CDR3 contains 16 residues. The CDR3 loop reads CASSESPAGGANEQFF. The CDR3 nucleotides read TGCGCCAGCAGTGAGTCTCCAGCGGGGGGCGCAAATGAGCAGTTCTTC.

This clone was picked up a small number of times. The rearrangement joins TRBV18 to TRBJ2-7, with D uncertain. The CDR3 has 16 residues. Germline CDR1 reads KGHSH; CDR2 reads LQKENI. Deletions cut 0 bases from V and 1 base from J, with 13 bases between. The CDR3 DNA is TGTGCCAGCTCACCACCGGGCAGCCCTTATTCCTACGAGCAGTACTTC. It codes for CASSPPGSPYSYEQYF. Full variable domain (remainder filled in from reference TRBV18 and TRBJ2-7): NAGVMQNPRHLVRRRGQEARLRCSPMKGHSHVYWYRQLPEEGLKFMVYLQKENIIDESGMPKERFSAEFPKEGPSILRIQQVVRGDSAAYFCASSPPGSPYSYEQYFGPGTRLTVT.

The V gene is TRBV5-1, the J gene TRBJ2-5, with 12 bases matching TRBD2. Germline lookup yields CDR1 SGHRS and CDR2 YFSETQ. V shed 0 bases, J shed 0 bases, and the junction held 3 bases outside the gene matches. The CDR3 extends over 17 amino acids. Here the CDR3 reads CASSLGGLAGNQETQYF. CDR3 sequence (DNA): TGCGCCAGCAGCTTGGGAGGACTAGCGGGGAACCAAGAGACCCAGTACTTC.

J is TRBJ1-1 and V is TRBV12-3 or TRBV12-4; D uncertain. V gave up 5 bases and J gave up 13 bases, with 17 bases separating them. The CDR3 sequence is 12 residues long. DNA of the CDR3: TGTGCCAGCAGTCGAGACCCGCGCCGGGGTTTCTTT. This translates into CASSRDPRRGFF.

The V gene is TRBV19, the J gene TRBJ1-2, with D possibly TRBD1 on 6 matching bases. V dropped 4 bases and J dropped 6 bases, with 12 bases sitting between them. This CDR3 comprises 13 residues. CDR1 is LNHDA, CDR2 SQIVND, per germline (reference sequence). CDR3: CASSNGGLDGYTF. In nucleotides, the CDR3 is TGTGCCAGTAGTAACGGGGGGCTGGATGGCTACACCTTC.